The clone carrying this T cell receptor beta chain came up many times. Its antigen is undetermined. The CDR3 runs to 14 residues. CDR1 and CDR2 (germline): LGHNA, YNFKEQ. Deletions cut 1 base from V and 8 bases from J, with 11 bases between. In TCRdb, the 5' RACE reads were re-called with MiXCR into one record per CDR3 protein. The sample records roughly 170,000 distinct CDR3 sequences, roughly 6.2% being singletons. These data belong to a study of T cells after yellow fever vaccination. Study results and caveats: Reappearance after the booster was seen for most primary-vaccination clones, at 95% to 97% CD4 and around 88% CD8. Abundant clonotypes from the bulk population could get into FACS-sorted repertoires as contaminants.

V gene TRBV4-2 combines with J gene TRBJ2-2; D might be TRBD2 (5 bases). The sequence was obtained from a man aged 18 to 30 who received the YFV17D yellow fever vaccine. Sequenced material: CD4+ T cells sorted from PBMCs, taken on the day of the first yellow fever vaccination. The CDR3, as DNA: TGTGCCAGCAGCCAAGGCGGGCTTACGGGGGAGCTGTTTTTT. This sequence encodes CASSQGGLTGELFF.